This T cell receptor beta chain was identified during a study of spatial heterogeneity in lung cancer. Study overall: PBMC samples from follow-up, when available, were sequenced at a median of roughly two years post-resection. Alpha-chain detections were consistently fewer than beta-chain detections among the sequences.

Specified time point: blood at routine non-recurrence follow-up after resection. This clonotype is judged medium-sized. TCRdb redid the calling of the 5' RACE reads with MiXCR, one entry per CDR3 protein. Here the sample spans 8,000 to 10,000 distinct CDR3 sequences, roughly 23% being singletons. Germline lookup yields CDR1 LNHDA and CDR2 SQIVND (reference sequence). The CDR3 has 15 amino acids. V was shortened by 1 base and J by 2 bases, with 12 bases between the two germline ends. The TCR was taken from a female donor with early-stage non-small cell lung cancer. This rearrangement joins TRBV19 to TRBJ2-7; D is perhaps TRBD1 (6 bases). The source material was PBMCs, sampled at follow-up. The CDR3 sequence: CASSIAPGDPYEQYF. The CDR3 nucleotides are TGTGCCAGTAGTATAGCGCCAGGGGACCCCTACGAGCAGTACTTC.